Below, 32 T cell receptor beta chains from the same sample are listed, as sequenced in a study of T cells in Graves' hyperthyroidism and ophthalmopathy. The source material, RNA transcripts, was used to amplify TCR beta CDR3 regions. TCR CDR3 regions were first amplified by RT-PCR with HTBI primers. TCRdb re-derived calls from the multiplex PCR reads in MiXCR, one entry per CDR3 protein. This table has hundreds of thousands of distinct CDR3 sequences, about a sixth appearing once. The sequencing sample was made of blood. These receptors all stem from an older woman with Graves' ophthalmopathy.

The V and J genes are TRBV4-3 and TRBJ2-3; D is perhaps TRBD1 (6 bases). The CDR3 length is 16 residues. CDR1 is LGHNA, CDR2 YSLEER, per germline. V shed 0 bases and J shed 2 bases, with 12 bases lying between them. The CDR3 sequence: CASSQEGTPHTDTQYF. The CDR3 DNA follows: TGCGCCAGCAGCCAAGAGGGGACACCTCACACAGATACGCAGTATTTT.

This clonotype was detected ten times or more. V usage is TRBV12-3 or TRBV12-4 and J usage is TRBJ2-7, with 9 bases aligning to TRBD2. With V trimmed by 7 bases and J by 3 bases, 7 bases remained unmatched. The CDR3 runs to 14 residues. The CDR3 loop reads CASTRGRENYEQYF. CDR3 DNA: TGTGCCAGCACTCGCGGGAGGGAAAACTACGAGCAGTACTTC.

There are many counts of this clonotype. This sequence joins TRBV28 and TRBJ1-3, with D unresolved. V dropped 3 bases and J dropped 2 bases, with 5 bases sitting between them. Germline V CDR1 and CDR2: MDHEN, SYDVKM. The length of the CDR3 is 13 residues. CDR3 loop: CASSFGAGNTIYF. The CDR3, as DNA: TGTGCCAGCAGTTTTGGAGCTGGAAACACCATATATTTT.

The chain uses TRBV7-9 and TRBJ1-5; TRBD1 is a possible D gene (5 bases). The V end lost 5 bases, the J end lost 2 bases, and 16 bases lay between the germline ends. From germline, CDR1 is SEHNR and CDR2 FQNEAQ (reference sequence). CDR3 length: 16 amino acids. The CDR3 protein is CASSGEGAVGNQPQHF. CDR3 coding DNA: TGTGCCAGCAGCGGGGAAGGGGCCGTGGGCAATCAGCCCCAGCATTTT.

The V gene is TRBV5-4, the J gene TRBJ1-3; D not certain. CDR3 length: 16 amino acids. The V gene lost 0 bases and the J gene lost 3 bases, with 13 bases spanning the gap. Germline V gene sequence: CDR1 SGHNT, CDR2 YYREEE (reference sequence). CDR3 DNA sequence: TGTGCCAGCAGCTTGGCCACACGATCCCGTGGAAACACCATATATTTT. Amino acids: CASSLATRSRGNTIYF.

This clonotype was detected many times. This rearrangement joins TRBV5-1 to TRBJ1-2; 8 bases match TRBD1. Germline assignment: CDR1 SGHRS and CDR2 YFSETQ. Germline trimming cut 4 bases from V and 5 bases from J; bases unmatched to any gene: 7. This CDR3 comprises 14 residues. The CDR3 protein is CASSDGQGGYGYTF. The CDR3 nucleotides are TGCGCCAGCAGCGACGGACAGGGCGGGTATGGCTACACCTTC.

This clonotype was seen a few times. The CDR3 here is CASSHRAATDTQYF. CDR3 nucleotides: TGTGCCAGCAGCCACAGGGCCGCAACAGATACGCAGTATTTT. This chain links TRBV5-8 with TRBJ2-3; weak D call: TRBD1 (6 bases). Germline loops: CDR1 SGHTS, CDR2 YDEGEE. The V gene lost 4 bases and the J gene lost 3 bases, with 12 bases spanning the gap. This CDR3 is built from 14 residues.

This clonotype was seen many times. The chain has TRBV28 and TRBJ1-2, with D unresolved. With 7 bases removed from V and 7 bases from J, the gap between germline ends came to 13 bases. The CDR3 length is 12 residues. Germline V lookup: CDR1 MDHEN, CDR2 SYDVKM. CDR3 nucleotides: TGTGCCAGCACCCCCAGCGGCAGTGGCTACACCTTC. Its protein is CASTPSGSGYTF.

This clonotype was seen at least ten times. The chain carries TRBV7-2 and TRBJ2-7; 11 bases match TRBD2. The CDR3 runs to 15 residues. Germline-derived CDR1 and CDR2 are SGHTA and FQGNSA. With 4 bases clipped from V and 2 bases from J, the junction kept 4 bases outside the gene matches. CDR3 residues: CASSSRLAGTYEQYF. CDR3 nucleotides: TGTGCCAGCAGCTCCCGACTAGCGGGAACCTACGAGCAGTACTTC.

This clonotype was seen many times. The chain recombines TRBV28 with TRBJ1-2; 8 bases fit TRBD1. The germline gives CDR1 MDHEN, CDR2 SYDVKM. This CDR3 region has 14 residues. V lost 7 bases and J lost 2; bases outside the gene matches: 6. In DNA, the CDR3 is TGTGCCAGCACCCAGGACAGGGTCAACTATGGCTACACCTTC. Translated, it gives CASTQDRVNYGYTF.

This clonotype was seen repeatedly, ten times or more. The chain recombines TRBV27 with TRBJ2-3, with TRBD1 matching 9 bases. The CDR3 extends over 16 amino acids. V trimming: 5 bases; J trimming: 7 bases; junction bases outside the gene matches: 13. Germline CDR1 and CDR2: MNHEY and SMNVEV (reference sequence). CDR3 amino acids: CASSPLQGASLNTQYF. For the CDR3, the DNA is TGTGCCAGCAGTCCGTTACAGGGGGCGTCACTGAATACGCAGTATTTT.

The table lists this clonotype with many counts. The chain employs TRBV20-1 and TRBJ2-3; the match to TRBD2 covers 9 bases. The CDR3 contains 14 residues. J gave up 4 bases and V 3 bases, and 5 bases lay outside the gene matches. The germline V gene encodes CDR1 DFQATT and CDR2 SNEGSKA (reference sequence). CDR3 loop: CSARDSGGADTQYF. Written as DNA, the CDR3 is TGCAGTGCTAGGGATAGCGGGGGTGCAGATACGCAGTATTTT.

The gene calls are TRBV20-1 and TRBJ1-1, with 9 bases aligning to TRBD1. CDR3 size: 13 residues. V was clipped by 7 bases and J by 4 bases; unmatched bases: 7. Germline loops: CDR1 DFQATT, CDR2 SNEGSKA (reference sequence). The CDR3 DNA reads TGCAGTGTTCCGGGACAGGGCCCCACTGAAGCTTTCTTT. Translation: CSVPGQGPTEAFF.

This clonotype was counted many times. The J gene is TRBJ1-1, the V gene TRBV18, with D perhaps matching TRBD1 (5 bases). With 8 bases removed from V and 0 bases from J, the gap between germline ends came to 10 bases. Germline CDR1 and CDR2: KGHSH and LQKENI. The CDR3 extends over 13 amino acids. The CDR3, as DNA: TGTGCCAGCGGACACAGTATGAACACTGAAGCTTTCTTT. This encodes CASGHSMNTEAFF.

This clonotype was counted only a few times. The chain carries TRBV19 and TRBJ2-5; tentatively, D is TRBD2 (6 bases). Trimming cost V 3 bases and J 1 base, with 9 bases left between them. From germline, CDR1 is LNHDA and CDR2 SQIVND (reference sequence). The CDR3 sequence is 14 residues long. Written as DNA, the CDR3 is TGTGCCAGTAGTATTCCGGGACTCCAAGAGACCCAGTACTTC. It specifies CASSIPGLQETQYF. Full variable domain (missing parts from reference TRBV19 and TRBJ2-5): DGGITQSPKYLFRKEGQNVTLSCEQNLNHDAMYWYRQDPGQGLRLIYYSQIVNDFQKGDIAEGYSVSREKKESFPLTVTSAQKNPTAFYLCASSIPGLQETQYFGPGTRLLVL.

The V gene is TRBV6-2 or TRBV6-3, the J gene TRBJ2-7; D gene uncertain. Trimming pared 5 bases from V and 0 bases from J, leaving 11 bases between. CDR1 MNHEY and CDR2 SVGEGT come from the germline V gene. This CDR3 has 14 amino acids. The CDR3 region is CASSQRLSSYEQYF. As DNA, the CDR3 is TGTGCCAGCAGTCAGCGCCTCAGCTCCTACGAGCAGTACTTC.

With respect to this clonotype: The germline gene is not matched at one end of the junction; a read error may be the cause. J is TRBJ1-4 and V is TRBV10-3; 7 bases fit TRBD1. Germline-derived CDR1 and CDR2 are ENHRY and SYGVKD. This CDR3 is built from 16 residues. DNA of the CDR3: TGTGCCAGCAGTTGCGCCCCGACAGGGCGAGGAGAAAAACTGTTTTTT. Protein sequence: CASSCAPTGRGEKLFF.

The gene calls are TRBV5-1 and TRBJ2-7; 11 bases match TRBD1. Germline-derived CDR1 and CDR2 are SGHRS and YFSETQ. The length of the CDR3 is 15 residues. J was trimmed by 4 bases and V by 4 bases; bases with no gene match: 7. The CDR3 protein is CASSEDRGQWYEQYF. The CDR3 DNA reads TGCGCCAGCAGCGAGGACAGGGGGCAGTGGTACGAGCAGTACTTC.

Many counts were recorded for this clonotype. The chain uses TRBV2 and TRBJ1-1; TRBD1 agrees at 7 bases. Losses at the gene ends were 9 bases for V and 1 base for J; bases not matched to a gene: 5. The CDR3 loop spans 13 amino acids. CDR1 is SNHLY and CDR2 is FYNNEI in the germline V gene. The CDR3: CASQGGWNTEAFF. CDR3 nucleotide sequence: TGTGCCAGTCAAGGGGGCTGGAACACTGAAGCTTTCTTT.

This clonotype was counted at least ten times. The chain carries TRBV5-1 and TRBJ1-1; D unclear. The CDR3 length is 14 residues. Germline CDR1 SGHRS, CDR2 YFSETQ. Trimming shortened V by 0 bases and J by 5 bases, and 11 bases separated the two germline ends. The CDR3 protein is CASSLDPGRTEAFF. The DNA of the CDR3 is TGCGCCAGCAGCTTGGACCCGGGAAGGACTGAAGCTTTCTTT.

This clonotype was seen at least ten times. The chain links TRBV2 to TRBJ1-1, with 9 bases aligning to TRBD1. The CDR3 contains 14 residues. Germline loops: CDR1 SNHLY, CDR2 FYNNEI. The V segment lost 7 bases and the J segment 1 base; nucleotides outside the gene matches: 4. CDR3 bases: TGTGCCAGCACCGGACAGGGGACGAACACTGAAGCTTTCTTT. Its translation: CASTGQGTNTEAFF. Using reference TRBV2 and TRBJ1-1 for the parts outside the CDR3, the full variable domain is EPEVTQTPSHQVTQMGQEVILRCVPISNHLYFYWYRQILGQKVEFLVSFYNNEISEKSEIFDDQFSVERPDGSNFTLKIRSTKLEDSAMYFCASTGQGTNTEAFFGQGTRLTVV.

This clonotype was observed at least ten times. The gene calls are TRBV5-1 and TRBJ1-1, with D possibly TRBD1 on 5 matching bases. The CDR3 runs 15 residues. The germline V and J ends were trimmed by 0 bases and 0 bases, with 9 bases remaining between them. Germline CDR1 reads SGHRS; CDR2 reads YFSETQ. The CDR3 nucleotides are TGCGCCAGCAGCTTGGGGGGCAGCATGAACACTGAAGCTTTCTTT. Protein sequence: CASSLGGSMNTEAFF.

This clonotype was recorded only once. This rearrangement joins TRBV18 to TRBJ2-2; maybe TRBD2 (6 bases). Germline loops: CDR1 KGHSH, CDR2 LQKENI. V dropped 4 bases and J dropped 5 bases, with 14 bases sitting between them. CDR3 size: 15 residues. The CDR3 loop reads CASSLSTGRTGELFF. The CDR3 nucleotides are TGTGCCAGCTCACTAAGCACTGGGAGGACCGGGGAGCTGTTTTTT.

This clonotype was seen repeatedly, ten times or more. The J gene is TRBJ1-5, the V gene TRBV7-2, with a weak D call TRBD1 (5 bases). CDR3 size: 15 residues. The germline gives CDR1 SGHTA, CDR2 FQGNSA. Between the trimmed V and J ends, which lost 1 base and 6 bases, there was a span of 13 bases. The CDR3, as DNA: TGTGCCAGCAGCTTAGAGTTGGGGGGGAGTCAGCCCCAGCATTTT. Translation gives CASSLELGGSQPQHF.

This clonotype was counted ten times or more. The chain employs TRBV27 and TRBJ2-3; tentative D call: TRBD1 (6 bases). This CDR3 spans 15 amino acids. Germline loops: CDR1 MNHEY, CDR2 SMNVEV (reference sequence). V lost 5 bases to trimming and J lost 2 bases, with 14 bases between them. CDR3 sequence (DNA): TGTGCCAGCAGTCCGATACAGGGATCCACAGATACGCAGTATTTT. It codes for CASSPIQGSTDTQYF.

This clonotype was found many times. J is TRBJ1-5 and V is TRBV6-1; no clear D. V was shortened by 3 bases and J by 2 bases, with 17 bases between the two germline ends. CDR3 size: 17 residues. Germline V CDR1 and CDR2: MNHNS, SASEGT. The CDR3 DNA reads TGTGCCAGCAGTGACGGGGTTATGGCCCACGGCAATCAGCCCCAGCATTTT. This codes for CASSDGVMAHGNQPQHF.

This clonotype was counted only a few times. The chain couples TRBV7-8 to TRBJ1-2, with D possibly TRBD1 on 5 matching bases. Germline CDR1 reads SGHVS; CDR2 reads FQNEAQ. The CDR3 extends over 15 amino acids. V lost 2 bases, J lost 2 bases, and 12 bases lay in between. The CDR3, as DNA: TGTGCCAGCAGCTTATATGTGCAGGGCAACTATGGCTACACCTTC. As protein: CASSLYVQGNYGYTF.

This clonotype showed up many times. V and J are TRBV20-1 and TRBJ2-1, with a possible D match to TRBD2 (7 bases). Germline V gene sequence: CDR1 DFQATT, CDR2 SNEGSKA (reference sequence). V was shortened by 0 bases and J by 6 bases, with 27 bases between the two germline ends. The CDR3 totals 19 residues. The CDR3 here is CSARDRGGTPGRGTNEQFF. The CDR3 nucleotides are TGCAGTGCTAGAGATCGCGGAGGGACCCCAGGGAGGGGGACCAATGAGCAGTTCTTC.

This clonotype was detected many times. The chain carries TRBV3-1 and TRBJ1-2; possible D gene TRBD1, 6 bases. The CDR3 spans 15 residues. Trimming took 3 bases from V and 8 from J, leaving 19 bases between them. The V gene's germline CDR1 is LGHDT and CDR2 YNNKEL (reference sequence). The CDR3 loop is CASSQSDRPQGGYTF. The CDR3 bases are TGTGCCAGCAGCCAGAGTGACAGGCCACAAGGCGGCTACACCTTC.

In its sample, this clonotype was seen a few times. The CDR3 region has the DNA TGTGCCAGCAGTCCCCGGGACAGGGTTTCACCCCTCCACTTT. Protein: CASSPRDRVSPLHF. The J gene is TRBJ1-6, the V gene TRBV12-3 or TRBV12-4; TRBD1 aligns across 9 bases. The trim removed 5 bases at V and 9 bases at J, leaving 5 bases unmatched. CDR3 length: 14 amino acids.

Ten or more counts support this clonotype. The rearrangement joins TRBV6-1 to TRBJ1-2; 11 bases agree with TRBD1. The CDR3 covers 15 residues. The V and J ends lost 5 bases and 4 bases, in that order; junction bases with no gene match: 6. Looked up from germline, CDR1 is MNHNS and CDR2 is SASEGT. For the CDR3, the DNA is TGTGCCAGCAGTTACGGGACAGGGGGGGGCTATGGCTACACCTTC. Encoded protein: CASSYGTGGGYGYTF.

There are a few counts of this clonotype. The chain employs TRBV18 and TRBJ1-4; TRBD1 matches at 8 bases. The J segment lost 7 bases and the V segment lost 8 bases, leaving 9 bases of the junction unmatched. The germline V gene has CDR1 KGHSH and CDR2 LQKENI. This CDR3 comprises 14 residues. DNA for the CDR3: TGTGCCAGCAGAAACAGGGGGACGAGTGAAAAACTGTTTTTT. It encodes CASRNRGTSEKLFF.